This TCR beta chain was obtained from a study of blood T cell repertoires in COVID-19. Study information: PBMCs, B-cell-depleted T cells, or T cells provided the cDNA or gDNA that made up the material.

Per germline, CDR1 MNHNY and CDR2 SVGAGI (reference sequence). The ends were cut back, 4 bases at V and 4 bases at J, with 10 bases in the middle. There are 13 residues in the CDR3. In the source study's methods: It was from reference gene primer amplification that nucleated cell counts were estimated. Using immunoSEQ multiplex PCR, the repertoire was profiled, and TCRdb retains in-frame clones only, with some absent. D and trimming come from the DNA, and the V and J calls and clone size come from that table. The table lists 97,000 or so clones, around 90% of them singletons. The origin of this receptor is a man over 45 with active or convalescent COVID-19. The chain has TRBV6-6 and TRBJ1-1; perhaps TRBD1 as D (6 bases). Material: peripheral blood. The DNA of the CDR3 is TGTGCCAGCAGTTCTCAAGGGGGCACTGAAGCTTTCTTT. Translated: CASSSQGGTEAFF.